Presented here are 22 T cell receptor beta chains from one specimen sequenced in a study of regulatory T cells in long-lasting Graves disease. Time point meaning: persistent/refractory GD, antithyroid drugs over 5 years with positive TRAb. PBMC-derived RNA was used for the TCR library. The authors built TCR beta libraries using iRepertoire HTBI primers and Arm-PCR of CDR3 regions. Each CDR3 protein gets one entry after TCRdb re-called the multiplex PCR reads with MiXCR. The table shows under 500,000 distinct CDR3 sequences, with less than 25% occurring only once. Here the sequenced sample was peripheral blood mononuclear cells (PBMCs), taken when the disease was refractory, from a patient treated with antithyroid drugs. These receptors originate from a female donor with Graves disease.

The rearrangement joins TRBV5-6 to TRBJ2-4; D possibly matches TRBD1 or TRBD2 (6 bases each). Trimming removed 0 bases from V and 1 base from J, with 14 bases in between. Germline CDR1 SGHDT, CDR2 YYEEEE. The CDR3 is 17 amino acids. As DNA, the CDR3 is TGTGCCAGCAGCTTGGAGGGGGACTTCTCGGCCAAAAACATTCAGTACTTC. The encoded protein is CASSLEGDFSAKNIQYF.

Many counts were recorded for this clonotype. This chain links TRBV5-1 with TRBJ1-6, with TRBD1 matching 7 bases. The CDR3 contains 13 residues. CDR1 and CDR2 (germline): SGHRS, YFSETQ. J gave up 8 bases and V 1 base, and 0 bases lay outside the gene matches. The chain's CDR3 is CASSLTGDSPLHF. CDR3 nucleotides: TGCGCCAGCAGCTTGACAGGGGATTCACCCCTCCACTTT.

Worth noting for this clonotype: It may be a read error: a sequence one base away is much more abundant. V usage is TRBV25-1 and J usage is TRBJ2-2, with a tentative D call TRBD2 (6 bases). Between the trimmed V and J ends, which lost 6 bases and 1 base, there was a span of 9 bases. The CDR3 has 14 amino acids. Germline V gene data show CDR1 as MGHDK and CDR2 as SYGVNS. CDR3 amino acids: CASRFSGNTGELFF. DNA of the CDR3: TGTGCCAGCAGGTTTAGCGGGAACACCGGGGAGCTGTTTTTT.

The chain couples TRBV25-1 to TRBJ1-2; D is unclear. The germline V gene has CDR1 MGHDK and CDR2 SYGVNS. The CDR3 is made up of 13 amino acids. Trimming stripped 3 bases from V and 6 bases from J, with 11 bases between. CDR3 in amino acids: CASSDSGRHGYTF. The CDR3 DNA is TGTGCCAGCAGTGATTCGGGCAGGCATGGCTACACCTTC.

The V gene is TRBV7-8, the J gene TRBJ2-3; no reliable D call. This CDR3 comprises 12 residues. With 2 bases removed from V and 2 bases from J, the gap between germline ends came to 2 bases. Germline V gives CDR1 SGHVS, CDR2 FQNEAQ. The CDR3 bases are TGTGCCAGCAGCTTATTCACAGATACGCAGTATTTT. It specifies CASSLFTDTQYF. Supplemented by reference TRBV7-8 and TRBJ2-3, the full variable domain reads GAGVSQSPRYKVAKRGQDVALRCDPISGHVSLFWYQQALGQGPEFLTYFQNEAQLDKSGLPSDRFFAERPEGSVSTLKIQRTQQEDSAVYLCASSLFTDTQYFGPGTRLTVL.

This clonotype has more than one count but fewer than ten. This CDR3 is CSVSGGTGEQYF. CDR3 nucleotides: TGCAGCGTTTCGGGGGGGACGGGCGAGCAGTACTTC. J is TRBJ2-7 and V is TRBV29-1, with 8 bases identical to TRBD2. Germline values: CDR1 SQVTM, CDR2 ANQGSEA. This CDR3 comprises 12 residues. V lost 5 bases and J lost 6; bases outside the gene matches: 6.

The chain recombines TRBV19 with TRBJ1-5; D is possibly TRBD1 (5 bases). The CDR3 runs to 13 residues. Trimming removed 9 bases from V and 3 bases from J, with 12 bases in between. In germline, CDR1 is LNHDA, CDR2 SQIVND (reference sequence). DNA of the CDR3: TGTGCCAGCGCCCAAGGGGTCAATCAGCCCCAGCATTTT. This sequence encodes CASAQGVNQPQHF.

This clonotype was seen many times. The chain employs TRBV28 and TRBJ2-7, with D perhaps TRBD1 (6 bases). V shed 5 bases and J shed 4 bases, with 21 bases lying between them. The CDR3 totals 16 residues. Germline CDR1 is MDHEN and CDR2 is SYDVKM. The CDR3 DNA reads as TGTGCCAGCAGTCAAATAGGACAGCCCTTCGGGTACGAGCAGTACTTC. Translated, it gives CASSQIGQPFGYEQYF.

In this sample, this clonotype turned up many times. This rearrangement joins TRBV10-3 to TRBJ2-6, with D tentatively TRBD1 (6 bases). This CDR3 region has 18 residues. V lost 4 bases and J lost 4, with 20 bases in between. Germline loops: CDR1 ENHRY, CDR2 SYGVKD. Here the CDR3 reads CAISVDPTGTGGANVLTF. DNA of the CDR3: TGTGCCATCAGTGTGGACCCAACAGGGACGGGCGGGGCCAACGTCCTGACTTTC.

This clonotype was recorded at least ten times. The genes are TRBV7-2 and TRBJ1-3; D ambiguous. Germline-derived CDR1 and CDR2 are SGHTA and FQGNSA. V gave up 1 base and J gave up 0 bases, with 4 bases separating them. This CDR3 comprises 14 residues. This CDR3 reads CASSLGLSGNTIYF. CDR3 DNA: TGTGCCAGCAGCTTAGGACTCTCTGGAAACACCATATATTTT.

This clonotype showed up many times. The V and J genes are TRBV27 and TRBJ1-5; 11 bases agree with TRBD1. The V segment lost 1 base and the J segment 0 bases; nucleotides outside the gene matches: 5. CDR1 and CDR2 from the germline V gene are MNHEY and SMNVEV (reference sequence). The CDR3 contains 18 residues. The CDR3 here is CASSLFGTGGYSNQPQHF. In nucleotides, the CDR3 is TGTGCCAGCAGTTTATTCGGGACAGGGGGTTATAGCAATCAGCCCCAGCATTTT.

This clonotype was seen at least ten times. The CDR3 nucleotides read TGTGCCAGCAGCCCTAGGGGGAATAGCGGGAGAGACGAGCAGTACTTC. This codes for CASSPRGNSGRDEQYF. V and J are TRBV7-2 and TRBJ2-7, with TRBD2 matching over 9 bases. V lost 5 bases and J lost 5; bases outside the gene matches: 13. The length of the CDR3 is 16 residues. CDR1 is SGHTA and CDR2 is FQGNSA in the germline V gene.

This clonotype appeared many times. The chain recombines TRBV27 with TRBJ2-6; unclear D gene. This CDR3 is built from 13 residues. The germline gives CDR1 MNHEY, CDR2 SMNVEV (reference sequence). V was shortened by 3 bases and J by 0 bases, with 0 bases between the two germline ends. The CDR3 region has the DNA TGTGCCAGCAGTTTCTCTGGGGCCAACGTCCTGACTTTC. Translated, it gives CASSFSGANVLTF.

A few counts support this clonotype. This sequence joins TRBV20-1 and TRBJ2-5; TRBD2 agrees at 9 bases. The J segment lost 5 bases and the V segment lost 5 bases, leaving 12 bases of the junction unmatched. Germline V gene lookup returns CDR1 DFQATT and CDR2 SNEGSKA (reference sequence). The CDR3 has 15 residues. The CDR3: CSAPKYSGSSETQYF. CDR3 bases: TGCAGTGCTCCCAAGTATAGCGGGAGTTCGGAGACCCAGTACTTC.

This chain links TRBV20-1 with TRBJ2-7, with 10 bases matching TRBD2. The V and J ends lost 5 bases and 0 bases, in that order; junction bases with no gene match: 10. CDR1 DFQATT and CDR2 SNEGSKA come from the germline V gene (reference sequence). The CDR3 contains 16 residues. The CDR3 reads CSAPTSGRLSSYEQYF. The CDR3 nucleotides are TGCAGTGCTCCGACTAGCGGGCGCTTAAGCTCCTACGAGCAGTACTTC.

This clonotype was seen a handful of times. Here the CDR3 reads CSARGDREYQPQHF. The CDR3 DNA follows: TGCAGTGCTAGGGGGGACAGGGAATATCAGCCCCAGCATTTT. The V and J genes are TRBV20-1 and TRBJ1-5; TRBD1 matches 9 bases. Trimming cost V 3 bases and J 5 bases; bases outside gene matches: 5. Germline CDR1 and CDR2: DFQATT and SNEGSKA (reference sequence). CDR3 length equals 14 residues.

This rearrangement joins TRBV24-1 to TRBJ2-1; the D gene is possibly TRBD1 (5 bases). V was shortened by 4 bases and J by 8 bases, with 11 bases between the two germline ends. The length of the CDR3 is 13 residues. Germline-derived CDR1 and CDR2 are KGHDR and SFDVKD. The CDR3 reads CATSERQFHEQFF. The DNA of the CDR3 is TGTGCCACCAGTGAGCGACAGTTCCATGAGCAGTTCTTC.

This clonotype turned up a few times. The gene calls are TRBV7-2 and TRBJ2-7; 8 bases are shared with TRBD1. This CDR3 contains 16 residues. Per the germline V gene, CDR1 is SGHTA and CDR2 is FQGNSA. J was trimmed by 2 bases and V by 1 base; bases with no gene match: 7. Here the CDR3 DNA reads TGTGCCAGCAGCTTAGTTGCAGGGGGCTTCCCCTACGAGCAGTACTTC. As protein: CASSLVAGGFPYEQYF.

In this sample, this clonotype turned up a few times. The gene calls are TRBV6-1 and TRBJ1-4, with D possibly TRBD1 on 6 matching bases. Germline CDR1 is MNHNS and CDR2 is SASEGT. Trimming removed 2 bases at V and 10 bases at J, with 11 bases between. CDR3 length equals 13 residues. CDR3 DNA sequence: TGTGCCAGCAGTGAATCAAGGGGGGTAAAACTGTTTTTT. This encodes CASSESRGVKLFF.

The CDR3 here is CASGLGTGGEQYF. The CDR3 DNA follows: TGTGCCAGCGGACTCGGGACAGGGGGCGAGCAGTACTTC. This chain connects TRBV6-2 or TRBV6-3 to TRBJ2-7, with TRBD1 identical over 11 bases. This CDR3 region has 13 residues. V was clipped by 8 bases and J by 6 bases; unmatched bases: 6. Germline CDR1 reads MNHEY; CDR2 reads SVGEGT.

The chain couples TRBV5-1 to TRBJ1-1, with D perhaps TRBD1 (6 bases). V was shortened by 4 bases and J by 1 base, with 14 bases between the two germline ends. There are 15 residues in the CDR3. Germline V gene sequence: CDR1 SGHRS, CDR2 YFSETQ. CDR3 protein: CASSTAGTPNTEAFF. The CDR3 DNA reads TGCGCCAGCAGCACCGCCGGGACACCGAACACTGAAGCTTTCTTT. The full variable domain, in which reference TRBV5-1 and TRBJ1-1 provide the parts outside the CDR3, is KAGVTQTPRYLIKTRGQQVTLSCSPISGHRSVSWYQQTPGQGLQFLFEYFSETQRNKGNFPGRFSGRQFSNSRSEMNVSTLELGDSALYLCASSTAGTPNTEAFFGQGTRLTVV.

The CDR3 coding sequence is TGTGCCAGCAGCTTCAGCGGGAGAGAAAATACGCAGTATTTT. Its translation is CASSFSGRENTQYF. The V call is TRBV7-9, the J call TRBJ2-3, with 8 bases identical to TRBD2. CDR1 and CDR2 (germline): SEHNR, FQNEAQ (reference sequence). This CDR3 has 14 residues. Trimming took 3 bases from V and 7 from J; bases not matched to a gene: 6.